Included here is one TCR beta chain sequence, with context. Its antigen is still unknown. The data were obtained in a study of post-analysis software for immune sequencing data. Study-wide findings and caveats: Comparison of patients with controls showed five TRBV segments more frequent in patients, TRBV5-6, TRBV5-1 and TRBV20-1 among them.

The CDR3 is 15 amino acids. Trimming cost V 1 base and J 5 bases, with 14 bases left between them. CDR1 is SEHNR and CDR2 is FQNEAQ in the germline V gene (reference sequence). Presence of unique molecular identifiers characterized the TCR beta cDNA libraries. Each CDR3 protein is one row after TCRdb ran MiXCR on the PCR reads. The data show 700,000 to 900,000 distinct CDR3 sequences, with more than 45% seen just once and roughly 4.5% held by the top ten. This clonotype was sampled from a girl aged 10 to 17 with multiple sclerosis. Sequencing used blood. This chain joins TRBV7-9 and TRBJ2-5, with D tentatively TRBD2 (5 bases). The CDR3 loop is CASSLGERMGETQYF. Here the CDR3 DNA reads TGTGCCAGCAGCTTAGGGGAGAGGATGGGGGAGACCCAGTACTTC.